These 30 T cell receptor beta chains came from one sample sequenced in a study of T cell changes during pregnancy in multiple sclerosis. Profiled with immunoSEQ multiplex PCR; TCRdb holds only in-frame clones, not every one. The data contain fewer than 110,000 clones, just under 95% of them seen just once; the ten biggest clones take up roughly 0.78%. The input for sequencing was peripheral blood, taken in the third trimester of pregnancy. All receptors come from a female donor in good health, enrolled as a control in a pregnancy study.

The rearrangement uses TRBV19 and TRBJ2-7; D is perhaps TRBD2 (6 bases). V lost 6 bases and J 2 bases, leaving 17 bases between the germline ends. Germline assignment: CDR1 LNHDA and CDR2 SQIVND (reference sequence). The length of the CDR3 is 15 residues. The CDR3 bases are TGTGCCAGTAGCATCTCTGGAGGGTTGCCCTACGAGCAGTACTTC. Its protein product is CASSISGGLPYEQYF.

J is TRBJ2-2 and V is TRBV5-1, with D possibly TRBD1 on 7 matching bases. The ends were cut back, 3 bases at V and 0 bases at J, with 12 bases in the middle. The CDR3 sequence is 16 residues long. The germline CDR1 and CDR2 sequences are SGHRS and YFSETQ. CDR3 residues: CASSYQGGTNTGELFF. In DNA form, the CDR3 reads TGCGCCAGCAGCTATCAGGGGGGAACGAACACCGGGGAGCTGTTTTTT.

The CDR3 loop reads CASSPRPGGNTIYF. Written as DNA, the CDR3 is TGTGCCAGCAGCCCCCGTCCGGGGGGAAACACCATATATTTT. V and J are TRBV9 and TRBJ1-3; unclear D gene. Germline CDR1 reads SGDLS; CDR2 reads YYNGEE. The CDR3 has 14 residues. Trimming took 4 bases from V and 4 from J, leaving 12 bases between them.

This rearrangement joins TRBV29-1 to TRBJ1-2; TRBD1 aligns across 7 bases. CDR1 and CDR2 from the germline V gene are SQVTM and ANQGSEA. V was clipped by 1 base and J by 4 bases; unmatched bases: 18. The length of the CDR3 is 18 residues. This CDR3 is CSVEGGTTGNPDSYGYTF. The DNA of the CDR3 is TGCAGCGTTGAAGGTGGTACGACAGGGAATCCCGACTCCTATGGCTACACCTTC. The full variable domain, completed using reference TRBV29-1 and TRBJ1-2, is SAVISQKPSRDICQRGTSLTIQCQVDSQVTMMFWYRQQPGQSLTLIATANQGSEATYESGFVIDKFPISRPNLTFSTLTVSNMSPEDSSIYLCSVEGGTTGNPDSYGYTFGSGTRLTVV.

The chain couples TRBV6-5 to TRBJ2-2; possibly TRBD2 for D (7 bases). The CDR3 length is 14 residues. V lost 7 bases, J lost 0 bases, and 9 bases lay in between. Germline values: CDR1 MNHEY, CDR2 SVGAGI. CDR3 region: CASKGGANTGELFF. DNA of the CDR3: TGTGCCAGCAAAGGGGGGGCGAACACCGGGGAGCTGTTTTTT.

This clone was seen just once. This chain joins TRBV11-2 and TRBJ1-1; 8 positions match TRBD1. After removal of 5 bases from V and 5 bases from J, the junction contained 10 bases not matched to a gene. Germline values: CDR1 SGHAT, CDR2 FQNNGV. This CDR3 is 15 amino acids long. The CDR3 sequence: CASSLRQGIGTEAFF. CDR3 coding DNA: TGTGCCAGCAGCCTGCGACAGGGGATTGGTACTGAAGCTTTCTTT. The entire variable domain, with the rest obtained from reference TRBV11-2 and TRBJ1-1, is as follows: EAGVAQSPRYKIIEKRQSVAFWCNPISGHATLYWYQQILGQGPKLLIQFQNNGVVDDSQLPKDRFSAERLKGVDSTLKIQPAKLEDSAVYLCASSLRQGIGTEAFFGQGTRLTVV.

V usage is TRBV5-6 and J usage is TRBJ2-7; 10 bases match TRBD1. V was clipped by 4 bases and J by 4 bases; unmatched bases: 8. CDR1 is SGHDT and CDR2 is YYEEEE in the germline V gene. The CDR3 is 15 amino acids. The CDR3 here is CASSPGGQGWYEQYF. The CDR3 DNA is TGTGCCAGCAGCCCCGGGGGACAGGGGTGGTACGAGCAGTACTTC.

The rearrangement links TRBV5-6 to TRBJ2-7; a weak D match, TRBD1 (5 bases). This CDR3 is built from 15 residues. Trimming removed 4 bases at V and 0 bases at J, with 14 bases between. Germline V gene lookup returns CDR1 SGHDT and CDR2 YYEEEE. In DNA, the CDR3 is TGTGCCAGCAGCGTCGTGGGGCCGAGCTCCTACGAGCAGTACTTC. Protein sequence: CASSVVGPSSYEQYF. The whole variable domain, filled in from reference TRBV5-6 and TRBJ2-7, reads DAGVTQSPTHLIKTRGQQVTLRCSPKSGHDTVSWYQQALGQGPQFIFQYYEEEERQRGNFPDRFSGHQFPNYSSELNVNALLLGDSALYLCASSVVGPSSYEQYFGPGTRLTVT.

The V and J genes are TRBV10-3 and TRBJ1-2; 9 nucleotides match TRBD1. The CDR3 totals 15 residues. Germline assignment: CDR1 ENHRY and CDR2 SYGVKD. Losses at the gene ends were 4 bases for V and 3 bases for J; bases not matched to a gene: 6. The CDR3 region is CAISATGGRDYGYTF. The CDR3 region has the DNA TGTGCCATCAGTGCTACAGGGGGCCGTGACTATGGCTACACCTTC.

J is TRBJ2-1 and V is TRBV19; 7 bases align to TRBD2. CDR3 length: 14 amino acids. Losses at the gene ends were 3 bases for V and 9 bases for J; bases not matched to a gene: 8. Germline loops: CDR1 LNHDA, CDR2 SQIVND (reference sequence). CDR3 coding DNA: TGTGCCAGTAGTATCGGGGAGGGGCAAGGTGAGCAGTTCTTC. Amino acid sequence: CASSIGEGQGEQFF.

The CDR3 spells CATLQGAYEQYF. The CDR3, as DNA: TGTGCCACCCTACAGGGGGCCTACGAGCAGTACTTC. The chain joins TRBV6-1 to TRBJ2-7; TRBD1 matches 8 bases. The ends lost 10 bases at V and 2 bases at J; junction bases unmatched: 4. Germline CDR1 and CDR2: MNHNS and SASEGT. The CDR3 runs to 12 residues.

V is TRBV4-2 and J is TRBJ1-1; TRBD1 agrees at 9 bases. J lost 3 bases, V lost 4 bases, and 9 bases had no gene match. Germline V lookup: CDR1 LGHNA, CDR2 YNFKEQ. CDR3 length: 16 residues. The CDR3 DNA reads TGTGCCAGCAGCCCCGCACAGGGGGCAGGGTACACTGAAGCTTTCTTT. It encodes CASSPAQGAGYTEAFF.

The chain is built from TRBV9 and TRBJ1-1; 7 bases are a match to TRBD1. CDR1 is SGDLS, CDR2 YYNGEE, per germline. The CDR3 covers 15 residues. J gave up 3 bases and V 3 bases, and 8 bases lay outside the gene matches. As DNA, the CDR3 is TGTGCCAGCAGCGGAGGGGGCGCCGTGGACACTGAAGCTTTCTTT. Its translation is CASSGGGAVDTEAFF.

This chain joins TRBV5-8 and TRBJ1-3; unclear D gene. The ends were cut back, 7 bases at V and 2 bases at J, with 16 bases in the middle. CDR3 length equals 15 residues. Germline CDR1 and CDR2: SGHTS and YDEGEE. CDR3 in amino acids: CASSLLQATGNTIYF. The CDR3, as DNA: TGTGCCAGCTCCCTACTTCAGGCTACTGGAAACACCATATATTTT.

The chain employs TRBV6-5 and TRBJ2-5; 9 bases map to TRBD2. Germline CDR1 and CDR2: MNHEY and SVGAGI. Germline trimming cut 4 bases from V and 5 bases from J; bases unmatched to any gene: 8. CDR3 size: 15 residues. Written as DNA, the CDR3 is TGTGCCAGCAGTTCTCCCGGGACTAGCAGGGAGACCCAGTACTTC. Translated, it gives CASSSPGTSRETQYF.

The chain recombines TRBV5-1 with TRBJ1-5; possibly TRBD1 for D (5 bases). The V end was cut by 2 bases, the J end by 6 bases, with 12 bases between. Germline V CDR1 and CDR2: SGHRS, YFSETQ. CDR3 length equals 14 residues. CDR3 DNA sequence: TGCGCCAGCAGCTTAGATGGGGCGAGTCAGCCCCAGCATTTT. Its translation is CASSLDGASQPQHF.

The chain combines TRBV6-1 with TRBJ2-1, with D maybe TRBD2 (7 bases). Per the germline V gene, CDR1 is MNHNS and CDR2 is SASEGT. The CDR3 totals 12 residues. The V end was cut by 8 bases, the J end by 6 bases, with 11 bases between. The CDR3 bases are TGTGCCAGCGAGGGGGGGCCCAATGAGCAGTTCTTC. Translated, it gives CASEGGPNEQFF.

In nucleotides, the CDR3 is TGCGCCAGCAGCCAAGTCTGGGACAGGAGCACCGGGGAGCTGTTTTTT. Amino acids: CASSQVWDRSTGELFF. This chain joins TRBV4-1 and TRBJ2-2; 8 nucleotides agree with TRBD1. The CDR3 spans 16 residues. Germline values: CDR1 MGHRA, CDR2 YSYEKL. The J segment lost 4 bases and the V segment lost 1 base, leaving 5 bases of the junction unmatched.

The chain combines TRBV25-1 with TRBJ2-3; 7 positions agree with TRBD2. The V gene end was trimmed by 6 bases and the J gene end by 6 bases; junction bases not matched to a gene: 12. The CDR3 runs 15 residues. CDR1 and CDR2 from the germline V gene are MGHDK and SYGVNS. The CDR3 bases are TGTGCCAGCAGCGCGGGGAGGCGGGGGATTGATACGCAGTATTTT. Translation: CASSAGRRGIDTQYF.

The rearrangement links TRBV7-6 to TRBJ1-1, with a tentative D call TRBD1 (5 bases). Germline loops: CDR1 SGHVS, CDR2 FNYEAQ. V was clipped by 2 bases and J by 1 base, with 8 bases between them. The CDR3 loop spans 14 amino acids. The CDR3 sequence: CASSLIQGNTEAFF. DNA of the CDR3: TGTGCCAGCAGCTTAATTCAGGGGAACACTGAAGCTTTCTTT.

J is TRBJ1-5 and V is TRBV4-3; D is undetermined. This CDR3 has 11 amino acids. Germline V CDR1 and CDR2: LGHNA, YSLEER. The germline V and J ends were trimmed by 1 base and 9 bases, with 4 bases remaining between them. CDR3 amino acids: CASSQASPQHF. DNA of the CDR3: TGCGCCAGCAGCCAAGCATCGCCCCAGCATTTT.

This chain connects TRBV7-9 to TRBJ1-2; possibly TRBD1 for D (5 bases). The V end was cut by 1 base, the J end by 6 bases, with 6 bases between. The CDR3 is 12 amino acids. Germline values: CDR1 SEHNR, CDR2 FQNEAQ (reference sequence). CDR3 in DNA: TGTGCCAGCAGCTTAGGGGGCAATGGCTACACCTTC. This encodes CASSLGGNGYTF.

In DNA form, the CDR3 reads TGTGCCAGCCGTCCGGGACACCAAAGTGGTGGCTACACCTTC. Translating gives CASRPGHQSGGYTF. The rearrangement links TRBV27 to TRBJ1-2, with a tentative D call TRBD1 (6 bases). Germline CDR1 reads MNHEY; CDR2 reads SMNVEV (reference sequence). Trimming took 8 bases from V and 7 from J, leaving 20 bases between them. This CDR3 is 14 amino acids long.

The V and J genes are TRBV11-3 and TRBJ2-7; D gene uncertain. CDR3 length equals 14 residues. CDR1 and CDR2 from the germline V gene are SGHNT and YENEEA. Deletions cut 5 bases from V and 1 base from J, with 12 bases between. This chain's CDR3 is CASSPTSQSYEQYF. The DNA of the CDR3 is TGTGCCAGCAGCCCGACATCCCAATCCTACGAGCAGTACTTC.

The chain employs TRBV13 and TRBJ2-1; 9 bases line up with TRBD1. The germline CDR1 and CDR2 sequences are PRHDT and FYEKMQ (reference sequence). This CDR3 has 16 residues. Losses at the gene ends were 1 base for V and 4 bases for J; bases not matched to a gene: 5. Here the CDR3 reads CASSLVRTGDYNEQFF. CDR3 nucleotides: TGTGCCAGCAGCTTAGTTCGGACAGGGGATTACAATGAGCAGTTCTTC.

J is TRBJ2-3 and V is TRBV6-4, with 13 bases that match TRBD2. The CDR3 runs 16 residues. Trimming took 6 bases from V and 2 from J; bases not matched to a gene: 5. Looked up from germline, CDR1 is MRHNA and CDR2 is SNTAGT. The DNA of the CDR3 is TGTGCCAGCAGATCTGGACTAGCGGGGGCCACAGATACGCAGTATTTT. As protein: CASRSGLAGATDTQYF.

The chain has TRBV6-4 and TRBJ2-3, with D hard to call. Per the germline V gene, CDR1 is MRHNA and CDR2 is SNTAGT. CDR3 length equals 13 residues. The V end was cut by 6 bases, the J end by 2 bases, with 9 bases between. The CDR3 is CASSYVNTDTQYF. The CDR3 DNA reads as TGTGCCAGCAGCTATGTCAACACAGATACGCAGTATTTT.

V and J are TRBV9 and TRBJ2-7; a possible D gene is TRBD2 (7 bases). CDR1 is SGDLS and CDR2 is YYNGEE in the germline V gene. The CDR3 loop spans 15 amino acids. Trimming pared 2 bases from V and 8 bases from J, leaving 20 bases between. CDR3 coding DNA: TGTGCCAGCAGCGTCTCCGGGGGGCCAGGGAACCAGCAGTACTTC. Its translation: CASSVSGGPGNQQYF.

The chain couples TRBV7-9 to TRBJ2-1, with 8 positions matching TRBD2. Trimming removed 5 bases from V and 0 bases from J; junction bases left unmatched: 9. CDR1 is SEHNR, CDR2 FQNEAQ, per germline (reference sequence). The CDR3 extends over 17 amino acids. CDR3 sequence: CASSGKAGDTSYNEQFF. CDR3 bases: TGTGCCAGCAGCGGGAAAGCGGGGGATACCTCCTACAATGAGCAGTTCTTC.

This clone has just one count. This chain links TRBV7-3 with TRBJ2-3, with D possibly TRBD2 on 6 matching bases. Germline V gene sequence: CDR1 SGHTA, CDR2 FQGTGA. CDR3 length equals 14 residues. Between the trimmed V and J ends, which lost 2 bases and 4 bases, there was a span of 10 bases. The CDR3 bases are TGTGCCAGCAGCTTAGGAGGGGAAGCAGATACGCAGTATTTT. This encodes CASSLGGEADTQYF.